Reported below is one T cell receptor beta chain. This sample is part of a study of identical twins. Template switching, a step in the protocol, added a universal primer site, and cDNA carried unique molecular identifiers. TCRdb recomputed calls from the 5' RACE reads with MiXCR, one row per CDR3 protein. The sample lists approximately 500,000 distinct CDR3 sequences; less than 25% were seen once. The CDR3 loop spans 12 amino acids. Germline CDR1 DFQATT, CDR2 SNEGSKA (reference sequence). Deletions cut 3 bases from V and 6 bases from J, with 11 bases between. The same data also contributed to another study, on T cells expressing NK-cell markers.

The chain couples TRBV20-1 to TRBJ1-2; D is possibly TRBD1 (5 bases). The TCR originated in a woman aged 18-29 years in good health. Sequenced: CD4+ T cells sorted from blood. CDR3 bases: TGCAGTGCTAGTGCCGGGGGAGATGGCTACACCTTC. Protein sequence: CSASAGGDGYTF.